A selection of T cell receptor beta chains follows, all from one sample in a study of blood T cell repertoires in COVID-19. This table comes from immunoSEQ multiplex PCR, and its TCRdb copy is limited to in-frame clones, with some not included. This sample yields around 330,000 clones, of which around 87% are seen a single time; 3% to 4% belongs to the top ten. Specimen: peripheral blood. The origin of the receptors is a woman aged 45-65 years with active or convalescent COVID-19. The CDR3 runs from the conserved cysteine through the conserved F or W. The order of the fields is clone size, D gene, J gene, V gene, CDR3 protein, CDR3 DNA. A D gene is named only where the DNA matches it firmly. Clone size is not always given. Where it is, it says once, few, many or a class for expanded clones.

.,TRBD1,TRBJ1-1,TRBV9,CASSTSPGQGARDTEAFF,TGTGCCAGCAGCACGAGCCCGGGACAGGGGGCTAGGGACACTGAAGCTTTCTTT
.,.,TRBJ2-6,TRBV15,CATSRDRRPQSGANVLTF,TGTGCCACCAGCAGAGATCGGCGGCCCCAGTCTGGGGCCAACGTCCTGACTTTC
.,.,TRBJ2-1,TRBV6-5,CASSQLVWQFF,TGTGCCAGCAGTCAACTAGTTTGGCAGTTCTTC
.,TRBD1,TRBJ1-1,TRBV6-5,CAATSGGNTEAFF,TGTGCCGCGACCTCAGGGGGGAACACTGAAGCTTTCTTT
.,TRBD2,TRBJ2-7,TRBV5-4,CASSPWTSSDEQYF,TGTGCCAGCAGCCCATGGACTAGCAGTGACGAGCAGTACTTC
.,TRBD2,TRBJ2-7,TRBV6-2/TRBV6-3,CASSWGAGWAYEQYF,TGTGCCAGCAGCTGGGGAGCGGGATGGGCCTACGAGCAGTACTTC
once,TRBD2,TRBJ2-4,TRBV3-1/TRBV3-2,CASSQVGTSGTNIQYF,TGTGCCAGCAGCCAAGTAGGGACTAGCGGAACAAACATTCAGTACTTC
.,.,TRBJ2-7,TRBV5-1,CASSFKFTGSPYEQYF,TGCGCCAGCAGCTTTAAATTCACAGGGTCCCCCTACGAGCAGTACTTC
.,TRBD1,TRBJ2-3,TRBV9,CASSVRQGGYDTQYF,TGTGCCAGCAGCGTTCGACAGGGGGGGTATGATACGCAGTATTTT
.,.,TRBJ1-4,TRBV7-2,CASSNRRNEKLFF,TGTGCCAGCAGCAACAGACGGAATGAAAAACTGTTTTTT
.,.,TRBJ2-3,TRBV9,CASSPFPADTQYF,TGTGCCAGCAGCCCCTTCCCTGCAGATACGCAGTATTTT
.,TRBD1,TRBJ2-7,TRBV7-6,CASSVGQVNEQYF,TGTGCCAGCAGCGTTGGACAGGTCAACGAGCAGTACTTC
.,.,TRBJ2-7,TRBV9,CASSPRGDGGYEQYF,TGTGCCAGCAGCCCTAGAGGAGACGGAGGCTACGAGCAGTACTTC
.,TRBD1,TRBJ1-6,TRBV2,CASRDRVTNSPLHF,TGTGCCAGCCGGGACAGGGTAACAAATTCACCCCTCCACTTT
.,.,TRBJ2-2,TRBV27,CASSLDTNTGELFF,TGTGCCAGCAGTCTTGACACGAACACCGGGGAGCTGTTTTTT
.,TRBD2,TRBJ2-3,TRBV5-1,CASTRRLASGDTSTDTQYF,TGCGCCAGCACCAGGAGGTTGGCTAGCGGGGACACTAGCACAGATACGCAGTATTTT
.,.,TRBJ1-4,TRBV27,CASSSGVGSEKLFF,TGTGCCAGCAGTTCTGGGGTAGGGAGTGAAAAACTGTTTTTT
.,TRBD1,TRBJ1-4,TRBV28,CASGVGTGGNPNEKLFF,TGTGCCAGTGGGGTGGGGACAGGGGGCAACCCTAATGAAAAACTGTTTTTT
.,.,TRBJ2-1,TRBV19,CASSRTAINEQFF,TGTGCCAGTAGTAGGACAGCTATCAATGAGCAGTTCTTC
.,TRBD1,TRBJ2-5,TRBV7-9,CASSPGQQAQYF,TGTGCCAGCAGCCCGGGACAGCAGGCCCAGTACTTC
.,TRBD1,TRBJ1-5,TRBV6-6,CASRPGQGGGQPQHF,TGTGCCAGCAGGCCGGGACAGGGAGGTGGGCAGCCCCAGCATTTT
.,TRBD1,TRBJ2-5,TRBV7-2,CASRSTGGTETQYF,TGTGCCAGCAGATCGACAGGGGGCACGGAGACCCAGTACTTC
.,TRBD2,TRBJ2-7,TRBV9,CASRDPTSGEQYF,TGTGCCAGCAGAGACCCCACTAGCGGGGAGCAGTACTTC
.,.,TRBJ2-3,TRBV7-9,CASSLNQVWVASGTDTQYF,TGTGCCAGCAGCTTAAATCAGGTGTGGGTCGCCTCGGGCACAGATACGCAGTATTTT
few,.,TRBJ1-4,TRBV19,CASNNRRGNEKLFF,TGTGCCAGTAATAACAGGCGGGGGAATGAAAAACTGTTTTTT
.,.,TRBJ2-1,TRBV28,CASSFYVELSPAYNEQFF,TGTGCCAGCAGTTTCTATGTGGAACTATCCCCCGCATACAATGAGCAGTTCTTC
.,.,TRBJ1-2,TRBV6-2/TRBV6-3,CASSYQRGYTF,TGTGCCAGCAGTTACCAGAGGGGCTACACCTTC
once,.,TRBJ2-1,TRBV21-1,CASSMGPLAGGRNEQFF,TGTGCCAGCAGCATGGGGCCCTTAGCGGGAGGTCGGAATGAGCAGTTCTTC
.,.,TRBJ2-7,TRBV11-2,CASSSDNSYEQYF,TGTGCCAGCAGCTCCGACAATTCCTACGAGCAGTACTTC
.,TRBD1,TRBJ2-1,TRBV9,CASNLGQANNEQFF,TGTGCCAGCAACTTGGGACAGGCGAACAATGAGCAGTTCTTC
.,TRBD2,TRBJ2-1,TRBV4-1,CASSQRLAGADNEQFF,TGCGCCAGCAGCCAAAGATTAGCGGGGGCTGACAATGAGCAGTTCTTC
.,.,TRBJ2-7,TRBV11-2,CASSPARQSLSYEQYF,TGTGCCAGCAGCCCCGCGCGACAGTCCCTTTCCTACGAGCAGTACTTC
.,.,TRBJ2-4,TRBV5-1,CASSFSTSRNIQYF,TGCGCCAGCAGCTTTTCGACATCCCGTAACATTCAGTACTTC
.,.,TRBJ2-7,TRBV19,CASSSTGGGPYEQYF,TGTGCCAGTAGTTCCACAGGGGGGGGCCCGTACGAGCAGTACTTC
.,.,TRBJ2-5,TRBV7-2,CASSLAINEVQTQYF,TGTGCCAGCAGCTTAGCGATAAATGAGGTTCAGACCCAGTACTTC
.,.,TRBJ1-4,TRBV29-1,CSVGPGGIDEKLFF,TGCAGCGTTGGCCCTGGAGGGATCGATGAAAAACTGTTTTTT
.,TRBD2,TRBJ2-4,TRBV3-1/TRBV3-2,CASSQDGASGGKDIQYF,TGTGCCAGCAGCCAAGATGGGGCTAGCGGGGGCAAAGACATTCAGTACTTC
.,.,TRBJ1-2,TRBV4-2,CASSQGQGSYGYTF,TGTGCCAGCAGCCAAGGCCAGGGATCCTATGGCTACACCTTC
.,.,TRBJ2-3,TRBV7-2,CASSFYSSGGPRTDTQYF,TGTGCCAGCAGCTTTTATTCATCTGGAGGGCCTAGAACAGATACGCAGTATTTT
.,.,TRBJ2-5,TRBV5-5,CASSAGGRQREGTQYF,TGTGCCAGCAGCGCCGGAGGACGTCAACGTGAGGGGACCCAGTACTTC
.,.,TRBJ2-3,TRBV27,CASSFVRDRGDTQYF,TGTGCCAGCAGTTTTGTGCGGGATCGGGGAGATACGCAGTATTTT
.,TRBD2,TRBJ2-3,TRBV4-1,CASSQVRGRGGENTQYF,TGCGCCAGCAGCCAAGTTCGGGGTCGCGGGGGGGAAAATACGCAGTATTTT
once,TRBD1,TRBJ1-2,TRBV11-2,CASSQGQGVYGYTF,TGTGCCAGCAGCCAGGGACAGGGGGTATATGGCTACACCTTC
.,.,TRBJ1-4,TRBV13,CASSFNRADEKLFF,TGTGCCAGCAGTTTCAACAGGGCGGATGAAAAACTGTTTTTT
.,TRBD2,TRBJ2-5,TRBV2,CATYRLAGESGGETQYF,TGTGCCACCTATAGACTAGCGGGAGAATCTGGGGGTGAGACCCAGTACTTC
.,.,TRBJ1-5,TRBV27,CASSWTADSNQPQHF,TGTGCCAGCAGTTGGACAGCTGATAGCAATCAGCCCCAGCATTTT